This TCR beta chain was identified in a study of T-cell memory formation after mild COVID-19. For the study at large: TCR clusters mostly belonged to single donors.

CDR3 size: 14 residues. Germline CDR1 and CDR2: SGHDT and YYEEEE. The V gene end was trimmed by 2 bases and the J gene end by 5 bases; junction bases not matched to a gene: 3. TCRdb recomputed calls from the 5' RACE reads with MiXCR, one row per CDR3 protein. Of around 200,000 distinct CDR3 sequences detected, 16% appear once; the ten largest clones hold under 2.5%. This TCR came from an adult woman who had mild COVID-19 (a few samples of this study predate the infection). Cell type and time point are not known. V usage is TRBV5-6 and J usage is TRBJ2-4; 8 bases agree with TRBD1. Source material: PBMCs or a T cell subset sorted from them (not recorded which). The CDR3 DNA is TGTGCCAGCAGCTTACAGGGGGAGGAAAACATTCAGTACTTC. Encoded protein: CASSLQGEENIQYF.